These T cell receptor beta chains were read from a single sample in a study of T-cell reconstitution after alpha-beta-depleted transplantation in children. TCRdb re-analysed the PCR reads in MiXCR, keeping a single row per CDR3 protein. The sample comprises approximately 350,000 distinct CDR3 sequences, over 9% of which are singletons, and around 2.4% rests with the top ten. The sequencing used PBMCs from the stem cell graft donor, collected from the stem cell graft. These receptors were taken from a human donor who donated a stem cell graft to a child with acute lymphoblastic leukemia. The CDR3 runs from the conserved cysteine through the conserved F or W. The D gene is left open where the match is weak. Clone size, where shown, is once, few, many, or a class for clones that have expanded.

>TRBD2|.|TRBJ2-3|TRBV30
TGTGCCTGGAGCGGGAGGGCGGCAGATACGCAGTATTTT
CAWSGRAADTQYF
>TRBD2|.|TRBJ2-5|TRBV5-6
TGTGCCAGCAGCCTTCCCTTACTAGCGGGGCTAGAGACCCAGTACTTC
CASSLPLLAGLETQYF
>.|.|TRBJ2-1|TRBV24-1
TGTGCCACCGCTAATGGCGCATACAATGAGCAGTTCTTC
CATANGAYNEQFF
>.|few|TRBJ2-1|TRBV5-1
TGCGCCAGCAGCTTGGCCCGAACAGGGAATTACAATGAGCAGTTCTTC
CASSLARTGNYNEQFF
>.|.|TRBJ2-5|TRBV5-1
TGCGCCAGCAGCCCTTCAGGGTGGCAAGAGACCCAGTACTTC
CASSPSGWQETQYF
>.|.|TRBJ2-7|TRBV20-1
TGCAGTGCTAGCCTATCCGGGAATACCTACGAGCAGTACTTC
CSASLSGNTYEQYF
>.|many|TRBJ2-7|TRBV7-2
TGTGCCAGCAGCTTCCGGGTCCTAAATTACGGCAACTACGAGCAGTACTTC
CASSFRVLNYGNYEQYF
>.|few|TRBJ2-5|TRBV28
TGTGCCAGCAGGCGGCCGACCACCCGATTGTACCAAGAGACCCAGTACTTC
CASRRPTTRLYQETQYF
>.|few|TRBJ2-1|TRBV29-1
TGCAGCGCAGTAACAGGGAGCTCCTACAATGAGCAGTTCTTC
CSAVTGSSYNEQFF
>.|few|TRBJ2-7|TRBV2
TGTGCCAGCAGTGAAGCCCCAGGGCCAGACCTCTACGAGCAGTACTTC
CASSEAPGPDLYEQYF
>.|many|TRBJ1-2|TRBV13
TGTGCCAGCAGCTTAGAAGGAGGGGGATATGGCTACACCTTC
CASSLEGGGYGYTF
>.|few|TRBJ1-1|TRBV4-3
TGCGCCAGCAGCCGCCTGATGACGGCTGAAGCTTTCTTT
CASSRLMTAEAFF
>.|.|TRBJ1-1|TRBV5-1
TGCGCCAGCAGCCCCCAGACTAAGGCTGAAGCTTTCTTT
CASSPQTKAEAFF
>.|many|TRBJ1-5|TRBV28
TGTGCCAGCAGTTTACAGGGCTCGGGCAATCAGCCCCAGCATTTT
CASSLQGSGNQPQHF
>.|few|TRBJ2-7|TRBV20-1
TGCAGTGCTAGAGTTGGGCCGACCTACGAGCAGTACTTC
CSARVGPTYEQYF
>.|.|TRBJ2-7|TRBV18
TGTGCCAGCTCACCAAATAACGGGGGCTCCTACGAGCAGTACTTC
CASSPNNGGSYEQYF
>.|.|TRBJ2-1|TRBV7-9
TGTGCCAGCAGCTTAGCAGGCCGGGATACCTACAATGAGCAGTTCTTC
CASSLAGRDTYNEQFF
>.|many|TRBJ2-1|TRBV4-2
TGTGCCAGCAGCCAAGAAGGGGCATCCTACAATGAGCAGTTCTTC
CASSQEGASYNEQFF
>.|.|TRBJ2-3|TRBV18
TGTGCCACCCCCGGCGAGACGGGCACAGATACGCAGTATTTT
CATPGETGTDTQYF
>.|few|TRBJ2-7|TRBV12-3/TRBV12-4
TGTGCCAGCAGTTGGAAAGTGGTCGCTCAGTCCCTCTACGAGCAGTACTTC
CASSWKVVAQSLYEQYF
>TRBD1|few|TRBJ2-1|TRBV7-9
TGTGCCAGCAGCCGGGGACAGGGGGCGGTTCTATACAATGAGCAGTTCTTC
CASSRGQGAVLYNEQFF
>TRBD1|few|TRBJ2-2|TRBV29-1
TGCAGCGTTGCAGGGGGCGATAACGGGGAGCTGTTTTTT
CSVAGGDNGELFF
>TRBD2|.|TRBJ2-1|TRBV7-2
TGTGCCAGCAGCTCGGGACTAGCGGGAGTGGCGGATGAGCAGTTCTTC
CASSSGLAGVADEQFF
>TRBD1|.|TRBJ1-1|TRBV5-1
TGCGCCAGCAGCTTGGGGCGGACAGGGACCACTGAAGCTTTCTTT
CASSLGRTGTTEAFF
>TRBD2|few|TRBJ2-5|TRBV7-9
TGTGCCAGCAGCCTACTTACGGTTGGACTAGGCCAAGAGACCCAGTACTTC
CASSLLTVGLGQETQYF
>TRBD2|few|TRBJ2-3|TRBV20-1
TGCAGTGCTAGACCCGGGACTAGCGGGAGAGGAGATACGCAGTATTTT
CSARPGTSGRGDTQYF
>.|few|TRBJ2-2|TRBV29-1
TGCAGCGGCCGGGGGCCGAACACCGGGGAGCTGTTTTTT
CSGRGPNTGELFF
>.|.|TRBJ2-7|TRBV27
TGTGCCAGCAGTTTAGGGGAAACCTACGAGCAGTACTTC
CASSLGETYEQYF
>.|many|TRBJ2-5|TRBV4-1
TGCGCCAGCAGCCAAGGGGGATGGTCAGCGGAGACCCAGTACTTC
CASSQGGWSAETQYF
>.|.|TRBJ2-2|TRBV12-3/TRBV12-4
TGTGCCAGCAGTTTAGGAGTCGTTAAGAACACCGGGGAGCTGTTTTTT
CASSLGVVKNTGELFF
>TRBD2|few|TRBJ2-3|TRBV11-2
TGTGCCAGCAGCTTAAAACTCCTGACCAGACTAGCGGGAAGCACAGATACGCAGTATTTT
CASSLKLLTRLAGSTDTQYF
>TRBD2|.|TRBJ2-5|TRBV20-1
TGCAGTGCTAGAGATTCCTCACTCTCTAGCGGGAGGGCGGAGACCCAGTACTTC
CSARDSSLSSGRAETQYF